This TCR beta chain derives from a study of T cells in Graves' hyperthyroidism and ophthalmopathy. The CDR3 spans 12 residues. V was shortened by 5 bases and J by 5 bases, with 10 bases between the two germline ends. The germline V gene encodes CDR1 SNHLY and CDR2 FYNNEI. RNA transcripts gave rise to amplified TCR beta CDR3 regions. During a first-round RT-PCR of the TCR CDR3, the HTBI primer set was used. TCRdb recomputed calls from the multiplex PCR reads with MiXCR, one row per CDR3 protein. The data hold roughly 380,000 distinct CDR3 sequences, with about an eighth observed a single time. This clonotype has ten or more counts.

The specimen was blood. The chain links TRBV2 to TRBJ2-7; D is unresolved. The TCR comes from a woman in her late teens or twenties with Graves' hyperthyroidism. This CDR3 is CASSPRFDEQYF. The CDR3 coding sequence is TGTGCCAGCAGTCCCCGGTTTGACGAGCAGTACTTC. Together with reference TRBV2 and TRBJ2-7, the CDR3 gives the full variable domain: EPEVTQTPSHQVTQMGQEVILRCVPISNHLYFYWYRQILGQKVEFLVSFYNNEISEKSEIFDDQFSVERPDGSNFTLKIRSTKLEDSAMYFCASSPRFDEQYFGPGTRLTVT.